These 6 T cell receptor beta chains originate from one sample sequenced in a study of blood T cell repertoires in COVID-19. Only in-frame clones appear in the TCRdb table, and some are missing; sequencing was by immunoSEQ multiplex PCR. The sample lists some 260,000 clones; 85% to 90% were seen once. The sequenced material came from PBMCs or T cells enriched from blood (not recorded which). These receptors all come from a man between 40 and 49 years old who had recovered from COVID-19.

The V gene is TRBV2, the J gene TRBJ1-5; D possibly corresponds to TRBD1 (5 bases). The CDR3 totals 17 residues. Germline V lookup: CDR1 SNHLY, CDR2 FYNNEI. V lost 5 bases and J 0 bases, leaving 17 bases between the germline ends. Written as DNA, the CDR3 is TGTGCCAGCAGTCAAGGGGATGGAGGAAGTAGCAATCAGCCCCAGCATTTT. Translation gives CASSQGDGGSSNQPQHF.

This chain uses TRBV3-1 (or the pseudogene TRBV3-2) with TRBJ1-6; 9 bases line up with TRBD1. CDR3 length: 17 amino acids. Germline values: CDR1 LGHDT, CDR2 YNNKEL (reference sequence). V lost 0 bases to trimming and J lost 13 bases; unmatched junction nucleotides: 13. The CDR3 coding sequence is TGTGCCAGCAGCCAAGAGGGAAGTACAGGGGGCGGCCTGCCCCTCCACTTT. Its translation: CASSQEGSTGGGLPLHF.

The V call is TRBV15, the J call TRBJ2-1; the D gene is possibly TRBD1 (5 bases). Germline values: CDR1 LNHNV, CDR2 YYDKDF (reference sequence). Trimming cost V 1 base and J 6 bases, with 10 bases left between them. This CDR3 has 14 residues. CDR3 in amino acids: CATSRVQGFNEQFF. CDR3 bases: TGTGCCACCAGCAGAGTTCAGGGCTTCAATGAGCAGTTCTTC.

CDR3 coding DNA: TGTGCCAGCTCACCAGGACTAGCGACAACGAATGAGCAGTTCTTC. Translated: CASSPGLATTNEQFF. The J gene is TRBJ2-1, the V gene TRBV18; 9 nucleotides align to TRBD2. Unmatched junction bases numbered 6, after V lost 2 bases and J lost 7 bases. The V gene's germline CDR1 is KGHSH and CDR2 LQKENI. The CDR3 length is 15 residues.

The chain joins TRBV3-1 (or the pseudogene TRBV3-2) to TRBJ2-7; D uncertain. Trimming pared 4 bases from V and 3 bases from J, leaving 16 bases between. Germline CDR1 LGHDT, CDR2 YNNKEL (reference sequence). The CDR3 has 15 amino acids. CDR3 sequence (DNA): TGTGCCAGCAGCCCCAACTCCGAAGGCGGCTACGAGCAGTACTTC. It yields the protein CASSPNSEGGYEQYF.

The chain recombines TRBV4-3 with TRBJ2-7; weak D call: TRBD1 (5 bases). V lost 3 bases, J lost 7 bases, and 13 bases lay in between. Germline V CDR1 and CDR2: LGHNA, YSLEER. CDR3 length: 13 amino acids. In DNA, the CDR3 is TGCGCCAGCAGCCAGGATCAAGCAGGGGAGCAGTACTTC. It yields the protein CASSQDQAGEQYF.